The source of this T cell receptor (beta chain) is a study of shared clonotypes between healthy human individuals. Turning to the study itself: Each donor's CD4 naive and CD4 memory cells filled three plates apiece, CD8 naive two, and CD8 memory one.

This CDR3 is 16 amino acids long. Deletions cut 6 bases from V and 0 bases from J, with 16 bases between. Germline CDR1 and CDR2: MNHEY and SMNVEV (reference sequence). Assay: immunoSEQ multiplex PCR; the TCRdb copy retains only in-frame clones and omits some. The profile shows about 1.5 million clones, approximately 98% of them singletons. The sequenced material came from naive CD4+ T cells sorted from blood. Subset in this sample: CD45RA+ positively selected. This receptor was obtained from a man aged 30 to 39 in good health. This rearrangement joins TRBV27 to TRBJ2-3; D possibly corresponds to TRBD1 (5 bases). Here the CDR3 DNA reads TGTGCCAGCAGAGTCAGGGTCGCGACTAGCACAGATACGCAGTATTTT. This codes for CASRVRVATSTDTQYF.